A single sample gave rise to the 29 T cell receptor beta chains below, sequenced in a study of cytomegalovirus exposure and HLA in healthy donors. The PCR used 60 Vbeta and 13 Jbeta primers. Here immunoSEQ multiplex PCR was the method, and the copy in TCRdb shows in-frame clones only, minus some. The table lists over 150,000 clones, about three quarters of them singletons. The sequenced sample consisted of PBMCs. These receptors were collected from a woman aged 40-49 years in good health and CMV-seropositive.

The V call is TRBV7-8, the J call TRBJ1-2; D is undetermined. From germline, CDR1 is SGHVS and CDR2 FQNEAQ. The CDR3 runs 15 residues. The V end was cut by 5 bases, the J end by 4 bases, with 17 bases between. The DNA for the CDR3 is TGTGCCAGCAGCCCTAGGGAGTCAAGTGCCTATGGCTACACCTTC. Amino acids: CASSPRESSAYGYTF. The variable domain in full, with the rest retrieved from reference TRBV7-8 and TRBJ1-2, is GAGVSQSPRYKVAKRGQDVALRCDPISGHVSLFWYQQALGQGPEFLTYFQNEAQLDKSGLPSDRFFAERPEGSVSTLKIQRTQQEDSAVYLCASSPRESSAYGYTFGSGTRLTVV.

V usage is TRBV27 and J usage is TRBJ2-2; no clear D gene. This CDR3 has 13 amino acids. Per germline, CDR1 MNHEY and CDR2 SMNVEV (reference sequence). V lost 6 bases, J lost 0 bases, and 5 bases lay in between. The CDR3 region has the DNA TGTGCCAGCAGCCCATCGAACACCGGGGAGCTGTTTTTT. It translates to CASSPSNTGELFF.

The V and J genes are TRBV6-6 and TRBJ1-3; tentative D call: TRBD1 (5 bases). Per germline, CDR1 MNHNY and CDR2 SVGAGI (reference sequence). V lost 1 base, J lost 3 bases, and 10 bases lay in between. The CDR3 spans 15 residues. CDR3 amino acids: CASSYWPQGGNTIYF. The CDR3 region has the DNA TGTGCCAGCAGTTACTGGCCGCAGGGTGGAAACACCATATATTTT.

The genes are TRBV11-2 and TRBJ2-7, with 7 nucleotides matching TRBD1. Germline V gene data show CDR1 as SGHAT and CDR2 as FQNNGV. This CDR3 comprises 14 residues. V dropped 2 bases and J dropped 1; count of bases not matched to a gene: 2. As DNA, the CDR3 is TGTGCCAGCAGCTTAAAGGGGGCGTCCTACGAGCAGTACTTC. Translating it yields CASSLKGASYEQYF.

The rearrangement joins TRBV14 to TRBJ1-1, with D maybe TRBD1 (5 bases). V was trimmed by 4 bases and J by 0 bases, leaving 18 bases between them. This CDR3 is 17 amino acids long. Germline V lookup: CDR1 SGHDN, CDR2 FVKESK. Here the CDR3 DNA reads TGTGCCAGCAGCCTATTCCAGGCAGGGCGAATGAACACTGAAGCTTTCTTT. Its translation: CASSLFQAGRMNTEAFF. The full variable domain, rest sourced from reference TRBV14 and TRBJ1-1, is EAGVTQFPSHSVIEKGQTVTLRCDPISGHDNLYWYRRVMGKEIKFLLHFVKESKQDESGMPNNRFLAERTGGTYSTLKVQPAELEDSGVYFCASSLFQAGRMNTEAFFGQGTRLTVV.

The chain recombines TRBV7-2 with TRBJ2-2; 11 bases align to TRBD2. CDR3 length equals 16 residues. Germline V lookup: CDR1 SGHTA, CDR2 FQGNSA. V trimming: 5 bases; J trimming: 5 bases; junction bases outside the gene matches: 7. For the CDR3, the DNA is TGTGCCAGCAGCCTCCGGGTAGCGGGGGGGACCGGGGAGCTGTTTTTT. Translating gives CASSLRVAGGTGELFF.

The gene calls are TRBV18 and TRBJ2-7; a weak D match, TRBD2 (5 bases). Trimming shortened V by 0 bases and J by 3 bases, and 9 bases separated the two germline ends. The germline V gene encodes CDR1 KGHSH and CDR2 LQKENI. This CDR3 is built from 14 residues. The CDR3 loop reads CASSPPEGGYEQYF. CDR3 nucleotide sequence: TGTGCCAGCTCACCACCAGAGGGTGGCTACGAGCAGTACTTC.

The chain is built from TRBV19 and TRBJ2-4; 8 bases fit TRBD2. Germline-derived CDR1 and CDR2 are LNHDA and SQIVND (reference sequence). This CDR3 is 15 amino acids long. With 5 bases clipped from V and 0 bases from J, the junction kept 3 bases outside the gene matches. CDR3 sequence (DNA): TGTGCCAGTAGTCCGGGGGGGAGAGCCAAAAACATTCAGTACTTC. It encodes CASSPGGRAKNIQYF. Full variable domain (remainder filled in from reference TRBV19 and TRBJ2-4): DGGITQSPKYLFRKEGQNVTLSCEQNLNHDAMYWYRQDPGQGLRLIYYSQIVNDFQKGDIAEGYSVSREKKESFPLTVTSAQKNPTAFYLCASSPGGRAKNIQYFGAGTRLSVL.

There are a few counts of this clone. V is TRBV6-1 and J is TRBJ1-2; D is uncertain. Trimming shortened V by 3 bases and J by 4 bases, and 15 bases separated the two germline ends. CDR1 and CDR2 (germline): MNHNS, SASEGT. This CDR3 contains 15 residues. For the CDR3, the DNA is TGTGCCAGCAGTGAGGTAGACTCCCTTTCCTATGGCTACACCTTC. This translates into CASSEVDSLSYGYTF.

The gene calls are TRBV7-2 and TRBJ2-1; 11 bases map to TRBD2. The J segment lost 2 bases and the V segment lost 5 bases, leaving 5 bases of the junction unmatched. The CDR3 length is 16 residues. Germline V gene lookup returns CDR1 SGHTA and CDR2 FQGNSA. Here the CDR3 DNA reads TGTGCCAGCAGCAGTATAGCGGGGGGGCCCTACAATGAGCAGTTCTTC. Protein product: CASSSIAGGPYNEQFF. Drawing the rest from reference TRBV7-2 and TRBJ2-1, the complete variable domain is GAGVSQSPSNKVTEKGKDVELRCDPISGHTALYWYRQSLGQGLEFLIYFQGNSAPDKSGLPSDRFSAERTGGSVSTLTIQRTQQEDSAVYLCASSSIAGGPYNEQFFGPGTRLTVL.

The chain is built from TRBV23-1 and TRBJ1-2, with D perhaps TRBD1 (6 bases). TRBV23-1 falls under the ORF class, with uncertain function. With 8 bases removed from V and 0 bases from J, the gap between germline ends came to 16 bases. The CDR3 runs 15 residues. The CDR3 is CASLTKDRPNYGYTF. CDR3 nucleotide sequence: TGCGCCAGCCTGACGAAGGACAGACCTAACTATGGCTACACCTTC.

The V gene is TRBV19, the J gene TRBJ1-2; weak D call: TRBD1 (6 bases). The germline gives CDR1 LNHDA, CDR2 SQIVND (reference sequence). This CDR3 comprises 13 residues. With 2 bases removed from V and 9 bases from J, the gap between germline ends came to 13 bases. As DNA, the CDR3 is TGTGCCAGTAGTATATTGGGGGCAAAGAGCTACACCTTC. It codes for CASSILGAKSYTF.

The chain couples TRBV7-2 to TRBJ2-7; TRBD1 aligns across 7 bases. In germline, CDR1 is SGHTA, CDR2 FQGNSA. The trim removed 5 bases at V and 7 bases at J, leaving 8 bases unmatched. This CDR3 has 13 residues. This CDR3 is CASSTRQGLEQYF. In nucleotides, the CDR3 is TGTGCCAGCAGCACGCGACAGGGCTTGGAGCAGTACTTC.

This clone has only one observation. The chain links TRBV30 to TRBJ1-6, with D possibly TRBD1 on 6 matching bases. V gave up 3 bases and J gave up 8 bases, with 14 bases separating them. The CDR3 covers 14 residues. The V gene's germline CDR1 is GTSNPN and CDR2 SVGIG (reference sequence). The CDR3 DNA reads as TGTGCCTGGAGCCGGGGGGCGTACGATTCACCCCTCCACTTT. Protein sequence: CAWSRGAYDSPLHF.

The CDR3 DNA reads TGTGCCTGGAGTTCTCCCGGACTAGCGGGGATAACAAAGAGCTCCTACAATGAGCAGTTCTTC. Translating it yields CAWSSPGLAGITKSSYNEQFF. This sequence joins TRBV30 and TRBJ2-1, with 12 bases fitting TRBD2. J was trimmed by 0 bases and V by 2 bases; bases with no gene match: 17. The length of the CDR3 is 21 residues. Germline assignment: CDR1 GTSNPN and CDR2 SVGIG (reference sequence).

This chain joins TRBV19 and TRBJ2-1, with 11 bases fitting TRBD1. Germline values: CDR1 LNHDA, CDR2 SQIVND (reference sequence). Trimming at V came to 5 bases and at J to 13 bases, leaving 7 bases not matched to a gene. This CDR3 is 13 amino acids long. The CDR3 here is CASSPTRTGGQFF. The CDR3 nucleotides are TGTGCCAGTAGTCCAACCCGGACAGGGGGCCAGTTCTTC.

The V gene is TRBV9, the J gene TRBJ1-2; TRBD1 is a possible D gene (5 bases). This CDR3 contains 14 residues. Looked up from germline, CDR1 is SGDLS and CDR2 is YYNGEE. V was shortened by 3 bases and J by 0 bases, with 9 bases between the two germline ends. The CDR3, as DNA: TGTGCCAGCAGCGGAACGGGGGCTAACTATGGCTACACCTTC. Translating it yields CASSGTGANYGYTF.

The V and J genes are TRBV4-2 and TRBJ1-6; TRBD1 is a possible D gene (6 bases). Germline V gene data show CDR1 as LGHNA and CDR2 as YNFKEQ. V shed 5 bases and J shed 8 bases, with 13 bases lying between them. The CDR3 contains 14 residues. Written as DNA, the CDR3 is TGTGCCAGCAGCTTGGGAGGGGGGGATTCACCCCTCCACTTT. Its protein is CASSLGGGDSPLHF.

This clone was recorded a few times. The chain combines TRBV6-1 with TRBJ1-3, with a possible D match to TRBD1 (5 bases). This CDR3 is 14 amino acids long. Germline lookup yields CDR1 MNHNS and CDR2 SASEGT. V was trimmed by 6 bases and J by 0 bases, leaving 9 bases between them. DNA for the CDR3: TGTGCCAGCAGCCGACAGAGCTCTGGAAACACCATATATTTT. It encodes CASSRQSSGNTIYF.

This clone was picked up a small number of times. This chain connects TRBV5-8 to TRBJ1-1; D unresolved. Trimming cost V 0 bases and J 0 bases, with 15 bases left between them. This CDR3 spans 17 amino acids. Per germline, CDR1 SGHTS and CDR2 YDEGEE. This CDR3 reads CASSLDRRGYMNTEAFF. CDR3 coding DNA: TGTGCCAGCAGCTTGGACAGAAGAGGGTACATGAACACTGAAGCTTTCTTT. The variable domain in full, completed from reference TRBV5-8 and TRBJ1-1, reads EAGVTQSPTHLIKTRGQQATLRCSPISGHTSVYWYQQALGLGLQFLLWYDEGEERNRGNFPPRFSGRQFPNYSSELNVNALELEDSALYLCASSLDRRGYMNTEAFFGQGTRLTVV.

This chain connects TRBV5-6 to TRBJ2-5, with TRBD2 matching over 9 bases. CDR3 length: 15 amino acids. Germline CDR1 is SGHDT and CDR2 is YYEEEE. The V segment lost 3 bases and the J segment 5 bases; nucleotides outside the gene matches: 8. As DNA, the CDR3 is TGTGCCAGCAGCTCAAGGACTAGCGCTTGGGAGACCCAGTACTTC. Translating gives CASSSRTSAWETQYF.

The chain is built from TRBV7-2 and TRBJ2-5; 9 bases agree with TRBD2. The CDR3 has 17 residues. Germline V gene sequence: CDR1 SGHTA, CDR2 FQGNSA. The V and J ends lost 5 bases and 1 base, in that order; junction bases with no gene match: 11. The CDR3 is CASSQNQPAGGQETQYF. In DNA, the CDR3 is TGTGCCAGCAGCCAAAACCAACCAGCGGGGGGCCAAGAGACCCAGTACTTC.

As regards this clone: This same CDR3 is encoded by further DNA sequences in the sample. The genes are TRBV5-1 and TRBJ1-5; 10 bases are a match to TRBD1. The germline CDR1 and CDR2 sequences are SGHRS and YFSETQ. V shed 4 bases and J 4 bases; nucleotides not matched to a gene: 2. The CDR3 length is 14 residues. The chain's CDR3 is CASSPGQGNQPQHF. Here the CDR3 DNA reads TGCGCCAGCAGCCCGGGACAGGGGAATCAGCCCCAGCATTTT. Together with reference TRBV5-1 and TRBJ1-5, the CDR3 gives the full variable domain: KAGVTQTPRYLIKTRGQQVTLSCSPISGHRSVSWYQQTPGQGLQFLFEYFSETQRNKGNFPGRFSGRQFSNSRSEMNVSTLELGDSALYLCASSPGQGNQPQHFGDGTRLSIL.

The count of this clone is one. J is TRBJ1-6 and V is TRBV6-1; perhaps TRBD1 as D (5 bases). V shed 7 bases and J shed 7 bases, with 14 bases lying between them. Looked up from germline, CDR1 is MNHNS and CDR2 is SASEGT. There are 14 residues in the CDR3. The DNA for the CDR3 is TGTGCCAGCATCCCCCGGGGGGAGAATTCACCCCTCCACTTT. This gives the protein CASIPRGENSPLHF.

This chain joins TRBV5-4 and TRBJ2-1, with D perhaps matching TRBD1 (6 bases). The CDR3 runs to 14 residues. The germline V gene has CDR1 SGHNT and CDR2 YYREEE (reference sequence). Trimming took 1 base from V and 9 from J, leaving 14 bases between them. CDR3 in DNA: TGTGCCAGCAGCTTGACAGGGAGCCGCGGTGAGCAGTTCTTC. This encodes CASSLTGSRGEQFF.

The chain is built from TRBV5-3 and TRBJ1-3, with 10 bases lining up with TRBD1. TRBV5-3 is recorded as an ORF, its role being uncertain. The CDR3 spans 15 residues. The J segment lost 3 bases and the V segment lost 5 bases, leaving 5 bases of the junction unmatched. The CDR3 bases are TGTGCCAGAAGTCGGGACAGGGGAGGTGGAAACACCATATATTTT. Amino acids: CARSRDRGGGNTIYF.

This clone was detected only once. This chain connects TRBV15 to TRBJ2-1; a weak D match, TRBD2 (6 bases). This CDR3 spans 14 amino acids. Germline-derived CDR1 and CDR2 are LNHNV and YYDKDF (reference sequence). V was cut by 0 bases and J by 6 bases, with 9 bases left in between. The CDR3 sequence is CATSRDVAVNEQFF. CDR3 bases: TGTGCCACCAGCAGAGATGTAGCGGTCAATGAGCAGTTCTTC.

J is TRBJ2-5 and V is TRBV5-8; 10 nucleotides align to TRBD2. In germline, CDR1 is SGHTS, CDR2 YDEGEE. Trimming took 0 bases from V and 5 from J; bases not matched to a gene: 10. CDR3 length: 17 residues. The CDR3: CASSLVPAGGPMETQYF. As DNA, the CDR3 is TGTGCCAGCAGCTTGGTCCCAGCGGGAGGGCCTATGGAGACCCAGTACTTC.

This chain links TRBV19 with TRBJ2-7; 7 bases are a match to TRBD2. The CDR3 has 14 residues. Looked up from germline, CDR1 is LNHDA and CDR2 is SQIVND (reference sequence). Germline trimming cut 2 bases from V and 6 bases from J; bases unmatched to any gene: 7. The DNA of the CDR3 is TGTGCCAGTAGTATAAGCGGGACGCCAGGCGAGCAGTACTTC. It is translated as CASSISGTPGEQYF.